This TCR beta chain was sequenced during a study of T cells after posttransplantation cyclophosphamide. Study outcomes and limitations: Later blood repertoires were often dominated by clones from the donor CD8+ memory compartment. Tissue-infiltrating T cells from skin or gut overlapped little with blood T cells. Recipient CMV seropositivity and CMV reactivation strongly tracked TRB clonality.

This clone was counted ten times or more. What it binds is unknown. The CDR3 length is 15 residues. The V end was cut by 1 base, the J end by 0 bases, with 6 bases between. The germline V gene has CDR1 SGHDN and CDR2 FVKESK. Sequencing was performed with immunoSEQ multiplex PCR; in TCRdb, only in-frame clones are kept and a portion is missing. Singletons are absent from the sample, which has fewer than 35,000 clones. Specimen: PBMCs. The J gene is TRBJ2-2, the V gene TRBV14; D is unresolved. This clonotype was sampled from a woman in her twenties or thirties in good health and a related stem cell transplant donor. CDR3 bases: TGTGCCAGCAGCCAAGTACGGGCGAACACCGGGGAGCTGTTTTTT. It translates to CASSQVRANTGELFF.